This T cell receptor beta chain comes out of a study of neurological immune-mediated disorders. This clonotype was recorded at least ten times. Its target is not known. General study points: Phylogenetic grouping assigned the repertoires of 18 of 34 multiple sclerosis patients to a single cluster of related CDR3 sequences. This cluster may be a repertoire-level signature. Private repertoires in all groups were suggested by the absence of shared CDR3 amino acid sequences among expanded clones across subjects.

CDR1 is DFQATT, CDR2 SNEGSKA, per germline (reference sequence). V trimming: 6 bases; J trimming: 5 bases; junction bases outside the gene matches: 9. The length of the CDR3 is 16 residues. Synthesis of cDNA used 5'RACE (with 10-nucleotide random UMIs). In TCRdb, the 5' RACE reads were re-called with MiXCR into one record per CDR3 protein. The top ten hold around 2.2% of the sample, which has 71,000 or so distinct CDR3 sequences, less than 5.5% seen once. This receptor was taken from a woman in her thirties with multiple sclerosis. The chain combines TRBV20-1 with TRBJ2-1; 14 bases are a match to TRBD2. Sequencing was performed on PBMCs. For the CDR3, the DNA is TGCAGTGCCCTGGGACTAGCGGGAGCCCCCCACAATGAGCAGTTCTTC. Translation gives CSALGLAGAPHNEQFF.